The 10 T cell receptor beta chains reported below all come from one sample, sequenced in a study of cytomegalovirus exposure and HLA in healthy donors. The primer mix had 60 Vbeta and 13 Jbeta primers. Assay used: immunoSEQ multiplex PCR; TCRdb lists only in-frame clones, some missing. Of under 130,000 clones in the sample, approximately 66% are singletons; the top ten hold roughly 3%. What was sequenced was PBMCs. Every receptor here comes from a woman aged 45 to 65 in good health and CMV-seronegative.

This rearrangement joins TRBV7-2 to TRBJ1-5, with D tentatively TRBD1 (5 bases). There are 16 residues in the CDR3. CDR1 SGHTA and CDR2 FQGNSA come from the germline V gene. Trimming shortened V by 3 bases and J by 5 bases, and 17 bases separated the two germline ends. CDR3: CASSFVGFQGDQPQHF. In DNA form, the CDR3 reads TGTGCCAGCAGCTTCGTAGGATTTCAGGGTGATCAGCCCCAGCATTTT.

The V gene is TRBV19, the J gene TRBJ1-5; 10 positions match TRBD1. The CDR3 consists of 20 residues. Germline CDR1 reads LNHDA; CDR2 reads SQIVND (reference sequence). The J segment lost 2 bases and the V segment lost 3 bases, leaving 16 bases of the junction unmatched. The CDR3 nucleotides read TGTGCCAGTAGTATCAAGGGTCCCGACAGGGGGCGTGTTGGCAATCAGCCCCAGCATTTT. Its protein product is CASSIKGPDRGRVGNQPQHF. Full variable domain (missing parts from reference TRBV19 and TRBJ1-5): DGGITQSPKYLFRKEGQNVTLSCEQNLNHDAMYWYRQDPGQGLRLIYYSQIVNDFQKGDIAEGYSVSREKKESFPLTVTSAQKNPTAFYLCASSIKGPDRGRVGNQPQHFGDGTRLSIL.

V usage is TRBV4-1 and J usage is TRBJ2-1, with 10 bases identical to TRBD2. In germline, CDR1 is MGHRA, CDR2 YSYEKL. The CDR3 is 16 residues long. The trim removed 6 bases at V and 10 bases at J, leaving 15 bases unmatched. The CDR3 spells CASRPVGSGRTREQFF. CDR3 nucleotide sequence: TGCGCCAGCAGACCAGTAGGTAGCGGGAGGACGAGGGAGCAGTTCTTC.

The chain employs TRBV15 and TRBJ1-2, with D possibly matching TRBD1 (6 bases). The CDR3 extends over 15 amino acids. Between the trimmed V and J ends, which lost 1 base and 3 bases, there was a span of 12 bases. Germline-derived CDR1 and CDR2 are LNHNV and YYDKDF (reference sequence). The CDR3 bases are TGTGCCACCAGCAGAGGGACAGATTCCTACTATGGCTACACCTTC. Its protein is CATSRGTDSYYGYTF.

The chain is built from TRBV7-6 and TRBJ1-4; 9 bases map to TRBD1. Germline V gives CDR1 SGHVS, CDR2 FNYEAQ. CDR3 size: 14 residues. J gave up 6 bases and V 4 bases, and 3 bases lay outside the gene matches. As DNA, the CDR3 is TGTGCCAGCAGCTGGCGGACAGGGGATGAAAAACTGTTTTTT. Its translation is CASSWRTGDEKLFF.

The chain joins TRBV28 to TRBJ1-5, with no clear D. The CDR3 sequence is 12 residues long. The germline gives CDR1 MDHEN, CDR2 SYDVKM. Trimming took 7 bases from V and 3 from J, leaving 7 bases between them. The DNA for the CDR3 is TGTGCCAGCACCCTCCCCAATCAGCCCCAGCATTTT. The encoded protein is CASTLPNQPQHF.

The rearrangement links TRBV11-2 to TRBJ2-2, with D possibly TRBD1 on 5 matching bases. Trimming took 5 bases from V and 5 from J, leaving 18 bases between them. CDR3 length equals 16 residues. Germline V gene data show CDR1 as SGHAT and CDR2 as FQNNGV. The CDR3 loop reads CASSRDPGLRTGELFF. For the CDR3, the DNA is TGTGCCAGCAGCCGAGACCCAGGGTTGAGGACCGGGGAGCTGTTTTTT.

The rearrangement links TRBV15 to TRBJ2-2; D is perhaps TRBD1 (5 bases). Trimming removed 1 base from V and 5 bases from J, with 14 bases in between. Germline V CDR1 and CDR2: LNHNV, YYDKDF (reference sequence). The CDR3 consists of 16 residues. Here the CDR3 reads CATSRVGHQPTGELFF. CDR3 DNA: TGTGCCACCAGCAGAGTGGGGCACCAGCCGACCGGGGAGCTGTTTTTT. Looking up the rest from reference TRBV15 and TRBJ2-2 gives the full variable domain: DAMVIQNPRYQVTQFGKPVTLSCSQTLNHNVMYWYQQKSSQAPKLLFHYYDKDFNNEADTPDNFQSRRPNTSFCFLDIRSPGLGDTAMYLCATSRVGHQPTGELFFGEGSRLTVL.

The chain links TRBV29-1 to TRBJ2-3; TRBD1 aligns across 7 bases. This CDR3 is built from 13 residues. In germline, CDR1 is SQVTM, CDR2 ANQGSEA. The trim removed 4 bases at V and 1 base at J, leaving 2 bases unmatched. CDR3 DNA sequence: TGCAGCGTTGGAACAGGGGGCACAGATACGCAGTATTTT. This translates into CSVGTGGTDTQYF.

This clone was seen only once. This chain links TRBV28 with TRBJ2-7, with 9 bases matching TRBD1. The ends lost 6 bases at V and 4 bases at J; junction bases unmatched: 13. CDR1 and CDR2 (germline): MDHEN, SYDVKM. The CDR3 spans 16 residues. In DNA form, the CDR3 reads TGTGCCAGCAGCGGACAACTCGGGACAGGGAGTTACGAGCAGTACTTC. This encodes CASSGQLGTGSYEQYF.